This T cell receptor beta chain was sequenced during a study of blood T cell repertoires in COVID-19. About the research overall: The United States, Italy and Spain provided the acute and convalescent COVID-19 samples. PBMCs, B-cell-depleted T cells, or T cells were the source of the cDNA or gDNA that made up the material.

V was trimmed by 6 bases and J by 5 bases, leaving 21 bases between them. CDR1 LNHDA and CDR2 SQIVND come from the germline V gene (reference sequence). The CDR3 is 16 residues long. As processed by the authors: Scientists estimated how many nucleated cells there were by amplifying reference gene primers. Produced via immunoSEQ multiplex PCR; TCRdb's table is partial and in-frame only. The DNA gave D and trimming, while V, J and clone size come from that table. Here the sample spans 90,000 or so clones, roughly 80% being singletons. Sequencing input: peripheral blood. The sequence was collected from a human donor in a cohort sampled during active COVID-19. V gene TRBV19 combines with J gene TRBJ2-3; D may be TRBD2 (9 bases). The CDR3 nucleotides are TGTGCCAGTAGGGCGGGAGGGACAGGCGAACAAGATACGCAGTATTTT. Protein sequence: CASRAGGTGEQDTQYF. Looking up the rest from reference TRBV19 and TRBJ2-3 gives the full variable domain: DGGITQSPKYLFRKEGQNVTLSCEQNLNHDAMYWYRQDPGQGLRLIYYSQIVNDFQKGDIAEGYSVSREKKESFPLTVTSAQKNPTAFYLCASRAGGTGEQDTQYFGPGTRLTVL.